The 14 T cell receptor beta chains listed next were all sequenced from one sample in a study of blood T cells in healthy people across ages. For the second PCR, which ran for about 6 to 12 cycles, a sample-barcoded 5' primer and a J-beta primer mix were used. TCRdb fed the 5' RACE reads into MiXCR, producing one record per CDR3 protein. The table records approximately 600,000 distinct CDR3 sequences, 58% of them present only once. The source material was blood. The receptors stem from a man in his fifties or sixties in good health.

This clonotype has just a few counts. The V and J genes are TRBV25-1 and TRBJ1-2, with 8 nucleotides matching TRBD1. The CDR3 loop spans 15 amino acids. Looked up from germline, CDR1 is MGHDK and CDR2 is SYGVNS. V dropped 3 bases and J dropped 7; count of bases not matched to a gene: 10. The CDR3 reads CASSDGRGLVGGYTF. CDR3 DNA: TGTGCCAGCAGTGACGGCAGGGGGCTTGTTGGTGGCTACACCTTC.

This clonotype was seen a handful of times. This chain links TRBV5-1 with TRBJ2-7, with no clear D. Germline V gives CDR1 SGHRS, CDR2 YFSETQ. The length of the CDR3 is 14 residues. Deletions cut 4 bases from V and 5 bases from J, with 16 bases between. CDR3 nucleotide sequence: TGCGCCAGCAGCCAGCGATCAAATACCAACGAGCAGTACTTC. This sequence encodes CASSQRSNTNEQYF.

The chain links TRBV6-5 to TRBJ1-2; no reliable D call. CDR1 and CDR2 (germline): MNHEY, SVGAGI. This CDR3 region has 13 residues. V lost 6 bases to trimming and J lost 2 bases, with 10 bases between them. The CDR3 protein is CASRRDGNYGYTF. DNA for the CDR3: TGTGCCAGCAGGAGAGACGGAAACTATGGCTACACCTTC.

The CDR3 here is CASRYRRGEQFF. The DNA for the CDR3 is TGTGCCAGCAGGTACCGCAGGGGTGAGCAGTTCTTC. This chain connects TRBV6-2 or TRBV6-3 to TRBJ2-1; a possible D gene is TRBD1 (6 bases). Germline V gene lookup returns CDR1 MNHEY and CDR2 SVGEGT. The CDR3 contains 12 residues. V shed 6 bases and J shed 9 bases, with 12 bases lying between them.

This chain connects TRBV2 to TRBJ2-7, with D unresolved. Germline CDR1 and CDR2: SNHLY and FYNNEI. The CDR3 length is 11 residues. V shed 8 bases and J shed 0 bases, with 5 bases lying between them. The CDR3 here is CASRLSYEQYF. The CDR3 bases are TGTGCCAGCCGGCTCTCCTACGAGCAGTACTTC. The full variable domain, in which reference TRBV2 and TRBJ2-7 provide the parts outside the CDR3, is EPEVTQTPSHQVTQMGQEVILRCVPISNHLYFYWYRQILGQKVEFLVSFYNNEISEKSEIFDDQFSVERPDGSNFTLKIRSTKLEDSAMYFCASRLSYEQYFGPGTRLTVT.

V is TRBV10-3 and J is TRBJ2-5; D might be TRBD2 (6 bases). Trimming removed 0 bases from V and 4 bases from J, with 9 bases in between. The CDR3 spans 14 residues. Germline V CDR1 and CDR2: ENHRY, SYGVKD. The DNA of the CDR3 is TGTGCCATCAGTGAGTCCGGGACTCCAGAGACCCAGTACTTC. Translated: CAISESGTPETQYF.

The V call is TRBV7-2, the J call TRBJ1-5; possibly TRBD1 for D (5 bases). The length of the CDR3 is 15 residues. Trimming left V 5 bases short and J 4 bases short, with 15 bases between. Per germline, CDR1 SGHTA and CDR2 FQGNSA. This CDR3 reads CASSPQHGGNQPQHF. The CDR3 DNA is TGTGCCAGCAGCCCACAACATGGGGGTAATCAGCCCCAGCATTTT.

This clonotype turned up a few times. The chain recombines TRBV11-2 with TRBJ2-1; the D gene is possibly TRBD1 (6 bases). The V end was cut by 2 bases, the J end by 8 bases, with 16 bases between. CDR3 length: 15 amino acids. Germline assignment: CDR1 SGHAT and CDR2 FQNNGV. The CDR3 region is CASSLSLGQFYEQFF. DNA for the CDR3: TGTGCCAGCAGCTTAAGCCTAGGACAGTTCTATGAGCAGTTCTTC.

The chain has TRBV20-1 and TRBJ2-2, with D maybe TRBD2 (5 bases). V was shortened by 6 bases and J by 5 bases, with 16 bases between the two germline ends. This CDR3 has 14 residues. From germline, CDR1 is DFQATT and CDR2 SNEGSKA (reference sequence). The CDR3 reads CSARPPRGTGELFF. The CDR3 bases are TGCAGTGCCCGTCCCCCAAGAGGGACCGGGGAGCTGTTTTTT.

This clonotype occurred a few times. V and J are TRBV5-1 and TRBJ1-2; 7 bases map to TRBD1. Looked up from germline, CDR1 is SGHRS and CDR2 is YFSETQ. This CDR3 is 13 amino acids long. The ends lost 2 bases at V and 8 bases at J; junction bases unmatched: 6. CDR3 sequence reads: CASSLQGTGGYTF. The CDR3 DNA reads TGCGCCAGCAGCTTACAGGGGACCGGAGGCTACACCTTC.

The V gene is TRBV28, the J gene TRBJ2-4, with D perhaps matching TRBD2 (5 bases). CDR3 length equals 13 residues. From germline, CDR1 is MDHEN and CDR2 SYDVKM. V was trimmed by 7 bases and J by 7 bases, leaving 14 bases between them. The CDR3 DNA reads as TGTGCCAGCACCCCCGGAGGCGGCAACATTCAGTACTTC. Protein sequence: CASTPGGGNIQYF.

V gene TRBV11-2 combines with J gene TRBJ2-1, with D perhaps matching TRBD2 (7 bases). The CDR3 extends over 15 amino acids. The germline V gene has CDR1 SGHAT and CDR2 FQNNGV. Trimming removed 0 bases at V and 15 bases at J, with 21 bases between. CDR3 amino acids: CASSLDWRGPTVRFF. The CDR3 coding sequence is TGTGCCAGCAGCTTAGATTGGCGGGGGCCCACGGTTAGGTTCTTC.

The chain recombines TRBV18 with TRBJ2-7; 9 bases are shared with TRBD2. The DNA end lines up better with TRBJ2-1; the J call may be wrong. The CDR3 runs 16 residues. The V gene's germline CDR1 is KGHSH and CDR2 LQKENI. The CDR3, as DNA: TGTGCCAGCTCACCAGTAGTAGCGGGGGACTACAATGAGCAGTTCTTC. This gives the protein CASSPVVAGDYNEQFF.

This sequence joins TRBV4-2 and TRBJ2-7; D is possibly TRBD2 (6 bases). CDR3 size: 14 residues. Looked up from germline, CDR1 is LGHNA and CDR2 is YNFKEQ. The ends were cut back, 0 bases at V and 2 bases at J, with 8 bases in the middle. In DNA form, the CDR3 reads TGTGCCAGCAGCCAAGAGAGACTAGCCTACGAGCAGTACTTC. It translates to CASSQERLAYEQYF.